In this sample, the clone carrying this T cell receptor beta chain turned up a few times. This entry belongs to a study of blood T cell repertoires in COVID-19. The CDR3 consists of 16 residues. Germline CDR1 is SGDLS and CDR2 is YYNGEE. Trimming cost V 3 bases and J 3 bases; bases outside gene matches: 6. Profiling relied on immunoSEQ multiplex PCR, and the TCRdb table lists in-frame clones only, not all of them. Seen here are about 100,000 clones, roughly 79% observed once, and the top ten hold roughly a third. The chain combines TRBV9 with TRBJ2-3; TRBD2 matches at 11 bases. The clonotype comes from a man in his 70s with active or convalescent COVID-19. Sequencing was done on a sample of peripheral blood. DNA for the CDR3: TGTGCCAGCAGCGCCGGACTAGCGGGCGTAACAGATACGCAGTATTTT. It is translated as CASSAGLAGVTDTQYF.